The subject of this entry is one T cell receptor (beta chain). Its antigen is still unknown. With the 5' RACE reads reprocessed, TCRdb shows one record per CDR3 protein and no DNA. The sample includes 300,000 to 400,000 distinct CDR3 sequences. The data belong to a study of monozygotic twins with inflammatory bowel disease. General study findings and limits: Compared with healthy twins, IBD patients shared fewer clonotypes with others, especially with disease activity.

The CDR3 has 18 residues. Germline CDR1 is SGDLS and CDR2 is YYNGEE. The rearrangement links TRBV9 to TRBJ2-3; the D call of TRBD2 rests on TCRdb alone, since no DNA is present to check it. The material sequenced was blood. This TCR derives from a human donor with ulcerative colitis or Crohn's disease, or a healthy co-twin of an affected twin (not recorded which). This chain's CDR3 is CASSGGTSKGGVLDTQYF.